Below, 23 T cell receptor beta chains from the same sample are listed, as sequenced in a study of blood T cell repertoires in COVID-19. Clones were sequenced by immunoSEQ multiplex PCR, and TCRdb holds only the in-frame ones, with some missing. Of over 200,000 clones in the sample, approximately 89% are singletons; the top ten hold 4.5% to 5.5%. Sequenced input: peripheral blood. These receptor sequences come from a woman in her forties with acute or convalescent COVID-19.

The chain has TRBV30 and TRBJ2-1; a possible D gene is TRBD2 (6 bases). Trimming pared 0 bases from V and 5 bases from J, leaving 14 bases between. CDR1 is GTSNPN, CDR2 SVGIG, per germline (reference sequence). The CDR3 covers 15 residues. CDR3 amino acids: CAWSVLGAGHNEQFF. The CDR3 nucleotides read TGTGCCTGGAGTGTACTGGGAGCGGGCCACAATGAGCAGTTCTTC.

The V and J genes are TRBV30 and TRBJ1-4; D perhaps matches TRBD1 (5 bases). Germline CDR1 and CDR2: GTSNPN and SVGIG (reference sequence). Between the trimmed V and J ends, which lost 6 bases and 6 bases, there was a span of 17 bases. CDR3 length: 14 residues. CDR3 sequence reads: CACHLPGGDEKLFF. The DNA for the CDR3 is TGTGCCTGTCACCTGCCCGGAGGGGATGAAAAACTGTTTTTT.

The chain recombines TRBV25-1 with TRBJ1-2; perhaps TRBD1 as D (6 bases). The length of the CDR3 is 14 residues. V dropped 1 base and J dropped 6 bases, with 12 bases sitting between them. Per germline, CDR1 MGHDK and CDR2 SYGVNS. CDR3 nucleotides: TGTGCCAGCAGTGAATCCCCAGGGGTCCATGGCTACACCTTC. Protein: CASSESPGVHGYTF.

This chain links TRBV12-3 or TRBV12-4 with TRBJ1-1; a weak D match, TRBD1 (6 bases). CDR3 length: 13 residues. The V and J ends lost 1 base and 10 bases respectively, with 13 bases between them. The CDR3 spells CASSLDRVLGAFF. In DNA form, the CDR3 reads TGTGCCAGCAGTTTAGACAGGGTTTTAGGAGCTTTCTTT.

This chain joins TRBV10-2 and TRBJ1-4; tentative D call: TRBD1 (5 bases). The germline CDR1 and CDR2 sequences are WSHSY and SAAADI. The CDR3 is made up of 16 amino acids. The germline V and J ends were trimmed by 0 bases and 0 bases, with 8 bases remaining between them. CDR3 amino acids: CASSESDSATNEKLFF. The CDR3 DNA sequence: TGCGCCAGCAGTGAGTCAGACAGTGCAACTAATGAAAAACTGTTTTTT.

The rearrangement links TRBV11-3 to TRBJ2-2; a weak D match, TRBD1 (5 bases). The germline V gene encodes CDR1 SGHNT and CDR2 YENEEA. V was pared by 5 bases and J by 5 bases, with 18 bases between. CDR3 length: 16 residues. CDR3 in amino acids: CASSLSGAGWTGELFF. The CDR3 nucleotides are TGTGCCAGCAGCCTCTCTGGGGCAGGGTGGACCGGGGAGCTGTTTTTT.

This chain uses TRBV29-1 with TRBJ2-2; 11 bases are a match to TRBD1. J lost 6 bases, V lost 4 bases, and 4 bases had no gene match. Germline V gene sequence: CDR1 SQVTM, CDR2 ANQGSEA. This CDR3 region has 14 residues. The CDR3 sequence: CSVGGTGGAGELFF. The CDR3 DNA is TGCAGCGTTGGGGGGACAGGGGGGGCCGGGGAGCTGTTTTTT.

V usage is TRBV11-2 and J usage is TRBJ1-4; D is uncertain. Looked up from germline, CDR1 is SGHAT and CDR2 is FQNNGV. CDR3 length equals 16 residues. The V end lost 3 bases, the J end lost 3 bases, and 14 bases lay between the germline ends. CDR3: CASSFGPSASNEKLFF. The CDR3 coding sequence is TGTGCCAGCAGCTTTGGTCCCAGCGCCTCTAATGAAAAACTGTTTTTT.

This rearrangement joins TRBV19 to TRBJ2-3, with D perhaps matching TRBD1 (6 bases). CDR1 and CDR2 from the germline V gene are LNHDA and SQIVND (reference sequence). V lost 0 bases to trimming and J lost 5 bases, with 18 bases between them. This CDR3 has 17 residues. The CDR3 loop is CASSIEIQGVRRDTQYF. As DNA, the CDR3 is TGTGCCAGTAGTATAGAAATACAGGGTGTGAGGCGAGATACGCAGTATTTT.

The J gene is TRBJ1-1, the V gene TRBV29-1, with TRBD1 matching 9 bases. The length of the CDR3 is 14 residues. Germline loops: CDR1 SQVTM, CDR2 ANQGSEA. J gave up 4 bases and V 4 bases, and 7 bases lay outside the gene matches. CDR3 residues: CSVVTGGTSTEAFF. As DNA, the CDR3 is TGCAGCGTTGTTACAGGGGGCACGAGCACTGAAGCTTTCTTT. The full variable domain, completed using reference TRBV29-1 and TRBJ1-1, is SAVISQKPSRDICQRGTSLTIQCQVDSQVTMMFWYRQQPGQSLTLIATANQGSEATYESGFVIDKFPISRPNLTFSTLTVSNMSPEDSSIYLCSVVTGGTSTEAFFGQGTRLTVV.

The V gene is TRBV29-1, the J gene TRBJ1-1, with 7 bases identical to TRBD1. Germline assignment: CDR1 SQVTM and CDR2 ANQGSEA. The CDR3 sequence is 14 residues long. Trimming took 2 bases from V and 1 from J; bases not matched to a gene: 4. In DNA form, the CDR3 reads TGCAGCGTTGAAAGGGGGCCAAAGAACACTGAAGCTTTCTTT. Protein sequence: CSVERGPKNTEAFF. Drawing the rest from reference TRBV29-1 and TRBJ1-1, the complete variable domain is SAVISQKPSRDICQRGTSLTIQCQVDSQVTMMFWYRQQPGQSLTLIATANQGSEATYESGFVIDKFPISRPNLTFSTLTVSNMSPEDSSIYLCSVERGPKNTEAFFGQGTRLTVV.

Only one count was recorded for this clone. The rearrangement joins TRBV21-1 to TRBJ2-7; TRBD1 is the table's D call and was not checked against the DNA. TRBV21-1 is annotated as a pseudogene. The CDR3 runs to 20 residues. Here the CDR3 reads CASSNGTPGQHPFSSYEQYV. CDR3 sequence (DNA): TGTGCCAGCAGCAATGGGACCCCGGGACAGCATCCATTTAGCTCCTACGAGCAGTACGTC.

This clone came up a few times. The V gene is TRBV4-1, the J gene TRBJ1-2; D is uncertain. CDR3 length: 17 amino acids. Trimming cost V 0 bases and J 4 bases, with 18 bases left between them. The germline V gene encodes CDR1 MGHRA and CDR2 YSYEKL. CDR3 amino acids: CASSQDHTLPAVYGYTF. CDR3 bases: TGCGCCAGCAGCCAAGATCATACACTACCGGCCGTCTATGGCTACACCTTC.

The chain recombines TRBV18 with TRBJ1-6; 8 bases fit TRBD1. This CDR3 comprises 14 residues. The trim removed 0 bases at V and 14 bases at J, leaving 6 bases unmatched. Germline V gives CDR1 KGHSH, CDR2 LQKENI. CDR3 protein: CASSPPGQAPTLHF. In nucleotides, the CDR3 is TGTGCCAGCTCACCACCGGGACAGGCCCCGACCCTCCACTTT.

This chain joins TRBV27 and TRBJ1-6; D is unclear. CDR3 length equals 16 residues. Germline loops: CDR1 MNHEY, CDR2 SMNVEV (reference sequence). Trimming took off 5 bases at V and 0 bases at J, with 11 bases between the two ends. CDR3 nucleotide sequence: TGTGCCAGCAGTCCCCCCCGGAGCTCCTATAATTCACCCCTCCACTTT. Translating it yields CASSPPRSSYNSPLHF.

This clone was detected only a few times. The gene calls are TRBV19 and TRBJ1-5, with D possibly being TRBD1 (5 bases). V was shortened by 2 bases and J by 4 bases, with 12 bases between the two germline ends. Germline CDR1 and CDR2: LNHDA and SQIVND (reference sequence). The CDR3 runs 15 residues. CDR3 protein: CASSILRTRNQPQHF. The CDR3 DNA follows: TGTGCCAGTAGTATATTGAGGACACGGAATCAGCCCCAGCATTTT.

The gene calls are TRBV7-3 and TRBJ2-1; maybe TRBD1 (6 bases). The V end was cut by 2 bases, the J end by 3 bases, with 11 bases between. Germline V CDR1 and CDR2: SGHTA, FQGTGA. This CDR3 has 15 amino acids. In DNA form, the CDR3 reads TGTGCCAGCAGCTTACTGGGACACCTCTACAATGAGCAGTTCTTC. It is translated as CASSLLGHLYNEQFF. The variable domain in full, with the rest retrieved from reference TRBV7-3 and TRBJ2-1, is GAGVSQTPSNKVTEKGKYVELRCDPISGHTALYWYRQSLGQGPEFLIYFQGTGAADDSGLPNDRFFAVRPEGSVSTLKIQRTERGDSAVYLCASSLLGHLYNEQFFGPGTRLTVL.

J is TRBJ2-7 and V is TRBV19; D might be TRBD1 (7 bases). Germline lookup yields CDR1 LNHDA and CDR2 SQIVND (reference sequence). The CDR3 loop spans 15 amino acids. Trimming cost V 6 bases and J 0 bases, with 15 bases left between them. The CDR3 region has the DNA TGTGCCAGTAGGGGACAGACTAGAAGCTCCTACGAGCAGTACGTC. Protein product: CASRGQTRSSYEQYV.

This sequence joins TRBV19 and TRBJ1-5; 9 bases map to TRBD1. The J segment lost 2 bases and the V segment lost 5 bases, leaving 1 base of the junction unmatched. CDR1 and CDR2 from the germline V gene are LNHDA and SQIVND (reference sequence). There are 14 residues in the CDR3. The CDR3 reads CASSRTGGNQPQHF. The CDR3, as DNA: TGTGCCAGTAGTCGGACAGGGGGCAATCAGCCCCAGCATTTT.

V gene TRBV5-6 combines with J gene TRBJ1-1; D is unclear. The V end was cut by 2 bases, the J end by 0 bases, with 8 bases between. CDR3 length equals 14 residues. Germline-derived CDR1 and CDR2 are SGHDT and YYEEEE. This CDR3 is CASSLGGMNTEAFF. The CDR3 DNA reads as TGTGCCAGCAGCTTAGGCGGCATGAACACTGAAGCTTTCTTT.

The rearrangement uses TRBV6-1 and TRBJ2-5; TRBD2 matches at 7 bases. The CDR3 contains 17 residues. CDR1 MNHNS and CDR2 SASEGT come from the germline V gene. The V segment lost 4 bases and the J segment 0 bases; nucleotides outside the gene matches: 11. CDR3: CASSGNQGLEYQETQYF. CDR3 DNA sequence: TGTGCCAGCAGTGGCAACCAAGGACTAGAGTACCAAGAGACCCAGTACTTC.

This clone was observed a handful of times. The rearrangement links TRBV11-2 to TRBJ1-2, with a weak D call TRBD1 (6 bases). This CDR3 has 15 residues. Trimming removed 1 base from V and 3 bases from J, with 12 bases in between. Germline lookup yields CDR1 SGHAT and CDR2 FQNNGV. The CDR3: CASSLVMGADYGYTF. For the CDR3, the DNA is TGTGCCAGCAGCTTAGTTATGGGGGCTGACTATGGCTACACCTTC.

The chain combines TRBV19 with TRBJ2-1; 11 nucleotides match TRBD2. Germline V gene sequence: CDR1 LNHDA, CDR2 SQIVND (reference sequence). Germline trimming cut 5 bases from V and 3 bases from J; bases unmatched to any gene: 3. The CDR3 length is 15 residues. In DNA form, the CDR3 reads TGTGCCAGTAGTTCTCTAGCGGGGGGCTACAATGAGCAGTTCTTC. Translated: CASSSLAGGYNEQFF.